The source of this TCR beta chain is a study of T-cell memory formation after mild COVID-19. Points from the study as a whole: CD4+ contracting clones lay mainly in CM and EM, CD8+ ones in EMRA. That cross-reactive memory joined was suggested by some responding clones appearing in pre-infection memory.

This CDR3 spans 13 amino acids. Trimming at V came to 5 bases and at J to 4 bases, leaving 4 bases not matched to a gene. CDR1 is SGHTA, CDR2 FQGTGA, per germline. This clonotype was detected only a few times. The antigen is not known. With constant-segment primers, 5'RACE yielded cDNA libraries of TCR alpha and TCR beta that carried sample barcodes and UMIs. TCRdb independently ran MiXCR on the 5' RACE reads; one entry per CDR3 protein. Of about 180,000 distinct CDR3 sequences listed, 15% to 20% are singletons. The source material was PBMCs or a T cell subset sorted from them (not recorded which). The clonotype comes from a man between 18 and 29 years old who had mild COVID-19 (a few samples of this study predate the infection). Cell type and time point are not known. V usage is TRBV7-3 and J usage is TRBJ2-5; TRBD2 aligns across 7 bases. CDR3 in amino acids: CASSRDYAETQYF. CDR3 sequence (DNA): TGTGCCAGCAGCCGGGACTACGCAGAGACCCAGTACTTC.